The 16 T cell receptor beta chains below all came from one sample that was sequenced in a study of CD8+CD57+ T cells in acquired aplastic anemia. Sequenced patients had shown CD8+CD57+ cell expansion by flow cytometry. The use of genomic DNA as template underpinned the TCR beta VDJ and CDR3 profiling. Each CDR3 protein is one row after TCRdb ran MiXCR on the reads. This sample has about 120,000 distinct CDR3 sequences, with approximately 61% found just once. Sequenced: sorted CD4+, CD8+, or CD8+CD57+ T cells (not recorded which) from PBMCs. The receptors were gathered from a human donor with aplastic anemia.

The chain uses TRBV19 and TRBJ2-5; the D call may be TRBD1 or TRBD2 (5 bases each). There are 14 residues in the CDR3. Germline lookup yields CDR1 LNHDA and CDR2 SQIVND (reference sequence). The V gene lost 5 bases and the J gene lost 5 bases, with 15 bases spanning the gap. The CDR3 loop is CASSGPGTGETQYF. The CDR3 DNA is TGTGCCAGTAGTGGGCCCGGGACGGGTGAGACCCAGTACTTC.

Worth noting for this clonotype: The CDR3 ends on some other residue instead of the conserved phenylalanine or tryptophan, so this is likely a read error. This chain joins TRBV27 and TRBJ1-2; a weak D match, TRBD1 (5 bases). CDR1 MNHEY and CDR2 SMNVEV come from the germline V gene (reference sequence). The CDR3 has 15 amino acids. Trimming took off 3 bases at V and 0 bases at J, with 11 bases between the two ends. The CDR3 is CASSLGGVANYGYTL. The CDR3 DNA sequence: TGTGCCAGCAGTTTGGGAGGGGTAGCTAACTATGGCTACACCCTC.

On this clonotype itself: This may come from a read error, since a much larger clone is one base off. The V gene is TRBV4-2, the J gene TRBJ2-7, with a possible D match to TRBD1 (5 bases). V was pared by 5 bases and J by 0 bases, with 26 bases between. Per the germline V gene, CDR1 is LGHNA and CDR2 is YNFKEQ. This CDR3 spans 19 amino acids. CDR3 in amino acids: CASSRSKGPFPPSSYEQYF. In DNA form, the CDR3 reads TGTGCCAGCAGCAGATCGAAGGGGCCCTTTCCTCCTAGCTCCTACGAGCAGTACTTC.

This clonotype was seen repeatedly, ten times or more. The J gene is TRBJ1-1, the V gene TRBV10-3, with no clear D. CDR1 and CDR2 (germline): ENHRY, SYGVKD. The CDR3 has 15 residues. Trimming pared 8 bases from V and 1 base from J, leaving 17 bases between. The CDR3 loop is CAIWDPAGENTEAFF. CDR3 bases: TGTGCCATCTGGGATCCGGCAGGTGAGAACACTGAAGCTTTCTTT.

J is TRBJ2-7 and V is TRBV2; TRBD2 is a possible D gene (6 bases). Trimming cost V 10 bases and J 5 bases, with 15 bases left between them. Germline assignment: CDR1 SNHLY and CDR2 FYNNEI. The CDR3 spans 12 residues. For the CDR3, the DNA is TGTGCCACAATACTGGGGGGAAACGAGCAGTACTTC. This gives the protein CATILGGNEQYF.

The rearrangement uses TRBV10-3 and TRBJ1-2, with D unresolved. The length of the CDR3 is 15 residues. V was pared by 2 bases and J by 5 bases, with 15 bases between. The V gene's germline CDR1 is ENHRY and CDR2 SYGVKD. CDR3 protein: CAISEGSVLDYGYTF. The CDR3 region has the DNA TGTGCCATCAGTGAGGGGTCCGTGCTTGATTATGGCTACACCTTC.

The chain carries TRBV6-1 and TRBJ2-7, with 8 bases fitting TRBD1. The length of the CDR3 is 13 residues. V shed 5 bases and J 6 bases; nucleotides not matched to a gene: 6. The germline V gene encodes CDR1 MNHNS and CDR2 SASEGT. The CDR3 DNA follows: TGTGCCAGCAGTCCCGGGACAGGTTTCGAGCAGTACTTC. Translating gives CASSPGTGFEQYF.

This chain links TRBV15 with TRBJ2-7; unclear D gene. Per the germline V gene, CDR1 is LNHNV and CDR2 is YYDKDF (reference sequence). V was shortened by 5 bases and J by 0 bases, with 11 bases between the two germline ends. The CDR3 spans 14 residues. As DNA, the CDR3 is TGTGCCACCAGCGCAAGAGGTTTCTCCTACGAGCAGTACTTC. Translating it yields CATSARGFSYEQYF.

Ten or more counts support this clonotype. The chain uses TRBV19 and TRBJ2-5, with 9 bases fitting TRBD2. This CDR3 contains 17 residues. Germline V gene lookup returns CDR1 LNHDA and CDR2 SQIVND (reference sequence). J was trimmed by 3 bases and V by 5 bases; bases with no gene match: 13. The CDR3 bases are TGTGCCAGTAGTCCTCGACCTGGGCGGGGGGGGAAAGAGACCCAGTACTTC. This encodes CASSPRPGRGGKETQYF.

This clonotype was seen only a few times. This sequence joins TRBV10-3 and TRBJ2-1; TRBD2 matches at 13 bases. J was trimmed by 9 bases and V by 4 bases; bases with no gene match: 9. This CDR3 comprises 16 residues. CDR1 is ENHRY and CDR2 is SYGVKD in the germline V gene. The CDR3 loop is CAISGLAGGDLREQFF. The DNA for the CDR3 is TGTGCCATCAGTGGACTAGCGGGGGGTGATTTGCGTGAGCAGTTCTTC.

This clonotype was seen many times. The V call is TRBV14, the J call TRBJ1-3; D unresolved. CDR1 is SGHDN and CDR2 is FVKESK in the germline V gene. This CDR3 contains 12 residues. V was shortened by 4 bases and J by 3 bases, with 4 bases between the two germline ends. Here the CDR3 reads CASSLRGNTIYF. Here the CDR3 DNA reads TGTGCCAGCAGCCTACGTGGAAACACCATATATTTT.

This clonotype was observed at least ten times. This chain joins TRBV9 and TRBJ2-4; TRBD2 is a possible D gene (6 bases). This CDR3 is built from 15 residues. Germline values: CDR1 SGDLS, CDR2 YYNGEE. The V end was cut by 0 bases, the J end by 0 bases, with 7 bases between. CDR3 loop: CASSVGGVAKNIQYF. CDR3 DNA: TGTGCCAGCAGCGTAGGGGGGGTAGCCAAAAACATTCAGTACTTC.

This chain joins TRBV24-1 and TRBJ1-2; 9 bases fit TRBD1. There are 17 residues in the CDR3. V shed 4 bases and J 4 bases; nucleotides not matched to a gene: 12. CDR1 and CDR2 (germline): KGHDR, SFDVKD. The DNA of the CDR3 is TGTGCCACCAGTGACCCCGTTGTGGGACAGGGATTCTATGGCTACACCTTC. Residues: CATSDPVVGQGFYGYTF.

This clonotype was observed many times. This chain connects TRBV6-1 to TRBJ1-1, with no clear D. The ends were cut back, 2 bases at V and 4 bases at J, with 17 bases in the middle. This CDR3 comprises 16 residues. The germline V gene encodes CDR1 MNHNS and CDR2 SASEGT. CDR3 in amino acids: CASSEFIEGSGTEAFF. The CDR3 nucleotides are TGTGCCAGCAGTGAATTTATCGAGGGTAGTGGCACTGAAGCTTTCTTT.

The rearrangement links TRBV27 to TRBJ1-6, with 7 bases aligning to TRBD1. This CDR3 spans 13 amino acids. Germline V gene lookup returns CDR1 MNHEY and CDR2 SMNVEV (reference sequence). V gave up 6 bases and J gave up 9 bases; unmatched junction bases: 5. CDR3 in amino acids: CASRTGVGSPLHF. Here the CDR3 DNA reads TGTGCCAGCAGAACAGGGGTGGGTTCACCCCTCCACTTT.

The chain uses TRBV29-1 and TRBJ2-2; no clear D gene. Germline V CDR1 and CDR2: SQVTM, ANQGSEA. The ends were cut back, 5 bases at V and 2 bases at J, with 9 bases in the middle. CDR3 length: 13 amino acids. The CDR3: CSVPGPNTGELFF. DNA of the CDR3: TGCAGCGTTCCGGGTCCAAACACCGGGGAGCTGTTTTTT.